The clone carrying this TCR beta chain was counted a few times. Its antigen remains unknown. Germline V gene sequence: CDR1 MNHEY, CDR2 SVGAGI. V was clipped by 6 bases and J by 3 bases, with 13 bases between them. CDR3 length: 14 amino acids. This entry comes from a study of cytomegalovirus exposure and HLA in healthy donors. Study at large: A preliminary data release comprised tens of millions of unique TCRs obtained from HLA-typed donors.

PCR was performed using 60 Vbeta and 13 Jbeta primers. Assay: immunoSEQ multiplex PCR; the TCRdb copy retains only in-frame clones and omits some. Of under 150,000 clones listed, roughly four fifths are singletons. Findings and caveats of the study: CMV serostatus alone was available as immune exposure information. A later analysis found TCR association rates differed by HLA locus, highest for DRB1 and lowest for HLA-C. Rare TCR sequences dominated, though some public TCRs recurred in many donors.

The V call is TRBV6-5, the J call TRBJ2-3; TRBD2 might be the D (5 bases). The sequenced sample consisted of PBMCs. This receptor was taken from a woman aged 40 to 55 in good health and CMV-seropositive. CDR3 region: CASSAGLATDTQYF. The CDR3 DNA follows: TGTGCCAGCAGCGCTGGTTTAGCGACAGATACGCAGTATTTT.